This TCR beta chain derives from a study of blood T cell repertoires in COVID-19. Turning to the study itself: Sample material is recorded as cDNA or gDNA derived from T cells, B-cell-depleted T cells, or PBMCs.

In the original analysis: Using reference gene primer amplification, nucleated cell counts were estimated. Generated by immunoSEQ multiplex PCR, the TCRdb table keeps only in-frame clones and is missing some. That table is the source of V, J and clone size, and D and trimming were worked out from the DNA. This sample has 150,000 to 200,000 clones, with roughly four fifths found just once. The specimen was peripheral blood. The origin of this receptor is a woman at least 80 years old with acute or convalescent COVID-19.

CDR3: CAWRDRLYGYTF. Written as DNA, the CDR3 is TGTGCCTGGAGGGACAGACTGTATGGCTACACCTTC. V usage is TRBV30 and J usage is TRBJ1-2; tentative D call: TRBD1 (6 bases). This CDR3 spans 12 amino acids. From germline, CDR1 is GTSNPN and CDR2 SVGIG (reference sequence). V lost 3 bases and J 5 bases, leaving 10 bases between the germline ends.